The rows below give T cell receptor beta chains drawn from one sample of a study of sequential checkpoint blockade in melanoma. Sequencing used immunoSEQ multiplex PCR; TCRdb keeps in-frame clones, though not all of them. Here the sample spans approximately 1,800 clones, roughly 19% being singletons. Sample: tumor tissue (inferred from file names), taken from a patient given nivolumab and ipilimumab in sequence. These receptors were obtained from a human donor with melanoma. The CDR3 runs from the conserved cysteine through the conserved F or W. A D gene is named only where the DNA matches it firmly. Expanded clones get a size class; other rows say once, few or many, or leave the size out.

CDR3: CASSFHSGGTYEQYF; DNA: TGCGCCAGCAGCTTCCATAGCGGGGGAACCTACGAGCAGTACTTC; size: -; D: TRBD2; J: TRBJ2-7; V: TRBV5-1
CDR3: CASRPTGDLYEQYF; DNA: TGTGCCAGCAGGCCGACAGGGGACCTATACGAGCAGTACTTC; size: medium-sized; D: TRBD1; J: TRBJ2-7; V: TRBV11-3
CDR3: CASSDLRASLGNEQFF; DNA: TGTGCCAGCAGCGACCTGCGGGCCTCTCTAGGCAATGAGCAGTTCTTC; size: medium-sized; D: -; J: TRBJ2-1; V: TRBV11-3
CDR3: CASRNRQGGNIQYF; DNA: TGTGCCAGCAGAAATAGACAGGGAGGGAACATTCAGTACTTC; size: few; D: -; J: TRBJ2-4; V: TRBV6-8
CDR3: CASSTGHNTEAFF; DNA: TGTGCCAGCAGCACAGGGCATAACACTGAAGCTTTCTTT; size: few; D: -; J: TRBJ1-1; V: TRBV7-2
CDR3: CASSLGLEGETQYF; DNA: TGTGCCAGCAGCTTAGGACTAGAGGGCGAGACCCAGTACTTC; size: medium-sized; D: -; J: TRBJ2-5; V: TRBV11-3
CDR3: CASSVGTGGNQPQHF; DNA: TGTGCCAGCAGTGTAGGGACAGGGGGGAATCAGCCCCAGCATTTT; size: -; D: TRBD1; J: TRBJ1-5; V: TRBV28
CDR3: CASTGSYNEQFF; DNA: TGTGCCAGCACCGGAAGCTACAATGAGCAGTTCTTC; size: medium-sized; D: -; J: TRBJ2-1; V: TRBV9
CDR3: CASSFSGAGNTIYF; DNA: TGTGCCAGCAGCTTCTCGGGGGCCGGAAACACCATATATTTT; size: -; D: -; J: TRBJ1-3; V: TRBV11-3
CDR3: CAIRPTLSAGETQYF; DNA: TGTGCCATCAGACCCACCCTATCGGCGGGGGAGACCCAGTACTTC; size: -; D: -; J: TRBJ2-5; V: TRBV6-8
CDR3: CASSSPLRDPNAYEQYF; DNA: TGTGCCAGCAGCTCACCGCTAAGGGACCCTAATGCCTACGAGCAGTACTTC; size: many; D: -; J: TRBJ2-7; V: TRBV11-3
CDR3: CAWSLTGYGYTF; DNA: TGTGCCTGGAGCCTTACAGGGTACGGCTACACCTTC; size: few; D: -; J: TRBJ1-2; V: TRBV30
CDR3: CASSYGRTGQYF; DNA: TGTGCCAGCAGTTACGGGCGCACCGGGCAGTACTTC; size: medium-sized; D: -; J: TRBJ2-7; V: TRBV6-8
CDR3: CASSGPGQGYEQYF; DNA: TGTGCCAGCAGCGGACCGGGACAGGGCTACGAGCAGTACTTC; size: medium-sized; D: TRBD1; J: TRBJ2-7; V: TRBV11-3
CDR3: CASSLLGRPVGELFF; DNA: TGTGCCAGCAGCTTATTAGGGCGACCTGTGGGGGAGCTGTTTTTT; size: medium-sized; D: -; J: TRBJ2-2; V: TRBV11-3
CDR3: CASSFLTGRYQETQYF; DNA: TGTGCCAGCAGTTTTCTTACGGGCAGATACCAAGAGACCCAGTACTTC; size: -; D: -; J: TRBJ2-5; V: TRBV28
CDR3: CASSLGSGTSGNEQFF; DNA: TGTGCCAGCAGCTTAGGCTCGGGGACTAGCGGGAATGAGCAGTTCTTC; size: medium-sized; D: TRBD2; J: TRBJ2-1; V: TRBV11-3
CDR3: CASSLSELGGMGNEQFF; DNA: TGTGCCAGCAGTTTATCAGAATTGGGGGGCATGGGGAATGAGCAGTTCTTC; size: -; D: -; J: TRBJ2-1; V: TRBV28
CDR3: CASSLFIGGGEQYF; DNA: TGTGCCAGCAGCTTATTCATAGGGGGAGGAGAGCAGTACTTC; size: medium-sized; D: -; J: TRBJ2-7; V: TRBV11-3
CDR3: CASSSNGGGTDTQYF; DNA: TGTGCCAGTAGTAGTAATGGTGGGGGCACAGATACGCAGTATTTT; size: -; D: -; J: TRBJ2-3; V: TRBV19
CDR3: CASSDGRGGSPLHF; DNA: TGTGCCAGCAGTGACGGCAGGGGAGGTTCACCCCTCCACTTT; size: -; D: -; J: TRBJ1-6; V: TRBV25-1
CDR3: CASSGIRDRGRGANVLTF; DNA: TGTGCCAGCAGCGGGATCCGGGACAGGGGGCGAGGGGCCAACGTCCTGACTTTC; size: medium-sized; D: TRBD1; J: TRBJ2-6; V: TRBV9
CDR3: CASSPQGASGELFF; DNA: TGTGCCAGCAGCCCACAGGGGGCATCCGGGGAGCTGTTTTTT; size: medium-sized; D: TRBD1; J: TRBJ2-2; V: TRBV11-3
CDR3: CASSPAGTSIKPQHF; DNA: TGTGCCAGCAGCCCGGCGGGGACATCAATCAAACCCCAGCATTTT; size: many; D: -; J: TRBJ1-5; V: TRBV11-3
CDR3: CASSFGGNTIYF; DNA: TGTGCCAGCAGCTTTGGGGGAAACACCATATATTTT; size: few; D: -; J: TRBJ1-3; V: TRBV9
CDR3: CASSIARNTYNEQFF; DNA: TGTGCCAGTAGTATAGCTAGGAATACCTACAATGAGCAGTTCTTC; size: -; D: -; J: TRBJ2-1; V: TRBV19
CDR3: CASSPGAIQETQYF; DNA: TGTGCCAGCAGTCCTGGCGCAATCCAAGAGACCCAGTACTTC; size: -; D: -; J: TRBJ2-5; V: TRBV28
CDR3: CASSPRRGGLYEQYF; DNA: TGTGCCAGCAGCCCCCGGCGGGGGGGGCTCTACGAGCAGTACTTC; size: -; D: TRBD2; J: TRBJ2-7; V: TRBV11-3
CDR3: CATRLAVSTDTQYF; DNA: TGTGCCACCAGACTAGCGGTTAGCACAGATACGCAGTATTTT; size: -; D: TRBD2; J: TRBJ2-3; V: TRBV28
CDR3: CASSQNTVESEQYF; DNA: TGTGCCAGCAGCCAAAACACCGTGGAGTCCGAGCAGTACTTC; size: medium-sized; D: -; J: TRBJ2-7; V: TRBV11-3
CDR3: CASSAGTGSSGEQFF; DNA: TGCGCCAGCAGCGCCGGGACAGGGTCGTCCGGTGAGCAGTTCTTC; size: few; D: TRBD1; J: TRBJ2-1; V: TRBV5-1
CDR3: CASSLALAGRAWYTGELFF; DNA: TGTGCCAGCAGCTTGGCCCTAGCGGGGAGAGCATGGTACACCGGGGAGCTGTTTTTT; size: medium-sized; D: TRBD2; J: TRBJ2-2; V: TRBV11-3
CDR3: CASSYARGGENSPLHF; DNA: TGTGCCAGCAGTTACGCCCGGGGGGGAGAGAATTCACCCCTCCACTTT; size: -; D: -; J: TRBJ1-6; V: TRBV6-8
CDR3: CASSLVGGGALETQYF; DNA: TGTGCCAGCAGCTTGGTTGGCGGGGGGGCCCTGGAGACCCAGTACTTC; size: many; D: TRBD2; J: TRBJ2-5; V: TRBV11-3
CDR3: CASSSLLGAASSYEQYF; DNA: TGTGCCAGCAGTTCATTACTAGGGGCAGCGAGCTCCTACGAGCAGTACTTC; size: large; D: -; J: TRBJ2-7; V: TRBV6-8
CDR3: CASSEGSRRYF; DNA: TGCGCCAGCAGTGAGGGGTCCAGACGGTACTTC; size: -; D: -; J: TRBJ2-7; V: TRBV10-1
CDR3: CASSQEGGYEQYF; DNA: TGTGCCAGCAGCCAAGAAGGGGGTTACGAGCAGTACTTC; size: -; D: -; J: TRBJ2-7; V: TRBV14
CDR3: CSVDSGSTSDTQYF; DNA: TGCAGCGTTGATAGCGGGAGTACCTCAGATACGCAGTATTTT; size: -; D: TRBD2; J: TRBJ2-3; V: TRBV29-1
CDR3: CASSYQDRVDEQFF; DNA: TGTGCCAGCAGTTACCAGGACAGGGTTGATGAGCAGTTCTTC; size: -; D: TRBD1; J: TRBJ2-1; V: TRBV6-8
CDR3: CASRIQGRGTEAFF; DNA: TGTGCCAGTAGGATACAGGGAAGAGGGACTGAAGCTTTCTTT; size: large; D: -; J: TRBJ1-1; V: TRBV19
CDR3: CASSPTEQAGYEQYF; DNA: TGTGCCAGCTCACCCACCGAACAGGCGGGATACGAGCAGTACTTC; size: -; D: -; J: TRBJ2-7; V: TRBV18